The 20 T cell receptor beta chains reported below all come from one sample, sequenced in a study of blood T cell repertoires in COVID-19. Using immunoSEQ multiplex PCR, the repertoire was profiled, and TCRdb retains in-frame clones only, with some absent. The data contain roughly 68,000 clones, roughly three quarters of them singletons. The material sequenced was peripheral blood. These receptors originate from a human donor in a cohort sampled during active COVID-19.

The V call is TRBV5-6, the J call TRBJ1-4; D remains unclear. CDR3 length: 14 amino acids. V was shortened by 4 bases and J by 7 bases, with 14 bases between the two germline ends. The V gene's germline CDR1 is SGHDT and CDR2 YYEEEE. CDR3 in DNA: TGTGCCAGCAGCCGAAGCGGGGTGGGTGAAAAACTGTTTTTT. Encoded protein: CASSRSGVGEKLFF. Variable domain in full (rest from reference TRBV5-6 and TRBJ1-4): DAGVTQSPTHLIKTRGQQVTLRCSPKSGHDTVSWYQQALGQGPQFIFQYYEEEERQRGNFPDRFSGHQFPNYSSELNVNALLLGDSALYLCASSRSGVGEKLFFGSGTQLSVL.

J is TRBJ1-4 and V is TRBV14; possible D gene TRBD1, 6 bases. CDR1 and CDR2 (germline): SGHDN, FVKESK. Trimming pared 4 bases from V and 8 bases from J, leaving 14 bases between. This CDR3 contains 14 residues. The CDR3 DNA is TGTGCCAGCAGCCGTAGGGGGGAGGGCGAAAAACTGTTTTTT. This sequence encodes CASSRRGEGEKLFF.

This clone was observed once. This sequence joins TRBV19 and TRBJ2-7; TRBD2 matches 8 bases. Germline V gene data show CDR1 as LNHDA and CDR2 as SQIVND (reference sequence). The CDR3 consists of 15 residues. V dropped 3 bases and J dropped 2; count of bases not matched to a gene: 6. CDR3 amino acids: CASSIGLAGTYEQYF. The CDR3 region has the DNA TGTGCCAGTAGTATTGGGTTAGCGGGAACCTACGAGCAGTACTTC.

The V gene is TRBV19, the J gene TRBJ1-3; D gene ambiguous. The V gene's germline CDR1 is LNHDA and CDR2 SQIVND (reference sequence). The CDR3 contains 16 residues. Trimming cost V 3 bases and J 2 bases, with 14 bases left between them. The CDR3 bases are TGTGCCAGTAGTATCCCGAGTGGGGAGGCTGGAAACACCATATATTTT. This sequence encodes CASSIPSGEAGNTIYF.

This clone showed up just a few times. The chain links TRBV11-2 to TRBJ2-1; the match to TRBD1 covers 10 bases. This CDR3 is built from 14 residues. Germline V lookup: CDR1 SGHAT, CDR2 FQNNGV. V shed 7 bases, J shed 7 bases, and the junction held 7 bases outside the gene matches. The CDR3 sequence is CASTPDRGFNEQFF. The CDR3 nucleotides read TGTGCCAGCACCCCGGACAGGGGGTTTAATGAGCAGTTCTTC.

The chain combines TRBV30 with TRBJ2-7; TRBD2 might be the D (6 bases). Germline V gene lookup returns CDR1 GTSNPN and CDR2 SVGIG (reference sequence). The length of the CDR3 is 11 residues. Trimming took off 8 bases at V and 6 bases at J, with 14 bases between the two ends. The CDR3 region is CAGGVLGEQYF. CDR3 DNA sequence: TGTGCCGGAGGGGTCCTCGGCGAGCAGTACTTC.

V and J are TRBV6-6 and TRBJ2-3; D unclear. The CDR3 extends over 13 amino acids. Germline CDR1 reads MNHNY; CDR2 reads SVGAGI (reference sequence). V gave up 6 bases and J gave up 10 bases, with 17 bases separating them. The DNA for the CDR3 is TGTGCCAGCAGCCTCCTCGATGCAGAAGCGCAGTATTTT. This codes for CASSLLDAEAQYF.

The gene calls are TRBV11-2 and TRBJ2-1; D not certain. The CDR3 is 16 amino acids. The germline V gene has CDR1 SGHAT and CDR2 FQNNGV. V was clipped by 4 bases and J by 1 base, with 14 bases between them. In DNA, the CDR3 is TGTGCCAGCAGCTCTTTCTCCGCGCAATCCTACAATGAGCAGTTCTTC. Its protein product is CASSSFSAQSYNEQFF.

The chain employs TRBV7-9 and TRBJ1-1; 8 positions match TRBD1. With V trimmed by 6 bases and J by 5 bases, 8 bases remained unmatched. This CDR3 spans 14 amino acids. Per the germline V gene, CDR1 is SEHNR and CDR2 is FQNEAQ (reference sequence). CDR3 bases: TGTGCCAGCAGAACGGGACAGGCAACGACTGAAGCTTTCTTT. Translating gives CASRTGQATTEAFF.

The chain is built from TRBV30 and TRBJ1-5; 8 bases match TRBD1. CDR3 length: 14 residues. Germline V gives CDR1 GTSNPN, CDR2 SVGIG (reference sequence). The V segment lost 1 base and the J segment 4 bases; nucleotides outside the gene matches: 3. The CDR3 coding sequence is TGTGCCTGGAGTGGGACAGGGATTAATCAGCCCCAGCATTTT. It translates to CAWSGTGINQPQHF. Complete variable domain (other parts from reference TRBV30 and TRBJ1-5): SQTIHQWPATLVQPVGSPLSLECTVEGTSNPNLYWYRQAAGRGLQLLFYSVGIGQISSEVPQNLSASRPQDRQFILSSKKLLLSDSGFYLCAWSGTGINQPQHFGDGTRLSIL.

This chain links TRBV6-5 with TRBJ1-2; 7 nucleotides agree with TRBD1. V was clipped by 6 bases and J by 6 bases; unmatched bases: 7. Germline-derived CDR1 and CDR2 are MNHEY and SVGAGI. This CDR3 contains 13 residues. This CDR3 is CASRETGINGYTF. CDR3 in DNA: TGTGCCAGCAGGGAGACAGGGATCAATGGCTACACCTTC.

This chain's CDR3 is CASGVRGTGELFF. The CDR3, as DNA: TGTGCTAGTGGAGTCAGGGGGACCGGGGAGCTGTTTTTT. The rearrangement uses TRBV12-5 and TRBJ2-2; 7 bases agree with TRBD1. The V gene's germline CDR1 is LGHNT and CDR2 FRNRAP. This CDR3 spans 13 amino acids. Trimming at V came to 6 bases and at J to 5 bases, leaving 3 bases not matched to a gene.

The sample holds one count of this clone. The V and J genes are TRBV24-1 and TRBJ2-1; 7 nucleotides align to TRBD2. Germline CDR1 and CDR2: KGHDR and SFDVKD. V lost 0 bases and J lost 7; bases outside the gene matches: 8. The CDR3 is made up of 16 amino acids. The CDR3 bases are TGTGCCACCAGTGATTTGCGGACGGGGGGAGGGAATGAGCAGTTCTTC. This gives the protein CATSDLRTGGGNEQFF.

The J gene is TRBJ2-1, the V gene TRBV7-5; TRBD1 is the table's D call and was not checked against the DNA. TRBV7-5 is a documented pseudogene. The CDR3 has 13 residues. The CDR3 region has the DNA TGTGCCAGAACGGGCAGGGCGTGGGATGAGCAGTTCTTC. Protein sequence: CARTGRAWDEQFF.

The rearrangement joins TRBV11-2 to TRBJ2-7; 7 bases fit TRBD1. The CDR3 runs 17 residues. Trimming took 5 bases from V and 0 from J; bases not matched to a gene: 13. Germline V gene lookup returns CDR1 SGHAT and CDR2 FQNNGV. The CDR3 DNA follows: TGTGCCAGCAGCCCTAGTCCCGGGACAGCGACCTCCTACGAGCAGTACTTC. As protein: CASSPSPGTATSYEQYF.

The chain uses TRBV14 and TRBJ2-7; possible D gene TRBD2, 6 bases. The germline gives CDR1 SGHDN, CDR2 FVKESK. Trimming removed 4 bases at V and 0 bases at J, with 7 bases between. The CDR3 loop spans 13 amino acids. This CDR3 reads CASSRRDSYEQYF. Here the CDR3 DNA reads TGTGCCAGCAGCCGGAGGGACTCCTACGAGCAGTACTTC.

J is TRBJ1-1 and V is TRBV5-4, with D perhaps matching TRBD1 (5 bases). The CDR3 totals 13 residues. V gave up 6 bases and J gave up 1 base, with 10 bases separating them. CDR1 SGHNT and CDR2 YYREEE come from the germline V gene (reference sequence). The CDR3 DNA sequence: TGTGCCAGCACCTACACAGGGAACACTGAAGCTTTCTTT. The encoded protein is CASTYTGNTEAFF.

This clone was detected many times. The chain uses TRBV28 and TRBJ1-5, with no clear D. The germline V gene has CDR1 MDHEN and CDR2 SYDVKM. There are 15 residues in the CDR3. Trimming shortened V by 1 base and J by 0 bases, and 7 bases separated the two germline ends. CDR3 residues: CASSLLSYSNQPQHF. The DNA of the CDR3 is TGTGCCAGCAGTTTATTGAGTTATAGCAATCAGCCCCAGCATTTT.

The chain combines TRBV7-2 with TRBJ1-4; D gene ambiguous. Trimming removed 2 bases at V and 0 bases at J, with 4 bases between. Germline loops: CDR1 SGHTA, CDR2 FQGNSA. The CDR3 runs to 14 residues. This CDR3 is CASSLRATNEKLFF. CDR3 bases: TGTGCCAGCAGCTTAAGAGCAACTAATGAAAAACTGTTTTTT.

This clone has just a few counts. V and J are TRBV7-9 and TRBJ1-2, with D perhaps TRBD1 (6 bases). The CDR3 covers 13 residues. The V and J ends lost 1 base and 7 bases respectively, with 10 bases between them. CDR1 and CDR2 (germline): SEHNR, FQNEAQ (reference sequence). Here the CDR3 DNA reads TGTGCCAGCAGCTTAGTGGGGGCGTCTGGCTACACCTTC. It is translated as CASSLVGASGYTF.